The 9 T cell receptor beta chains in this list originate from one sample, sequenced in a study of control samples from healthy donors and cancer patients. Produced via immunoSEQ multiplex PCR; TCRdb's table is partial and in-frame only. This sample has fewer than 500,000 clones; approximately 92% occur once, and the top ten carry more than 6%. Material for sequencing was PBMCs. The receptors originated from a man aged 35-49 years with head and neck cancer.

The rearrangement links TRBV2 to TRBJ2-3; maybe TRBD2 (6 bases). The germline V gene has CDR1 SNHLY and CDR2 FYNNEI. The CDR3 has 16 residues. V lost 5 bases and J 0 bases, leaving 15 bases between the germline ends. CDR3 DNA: TGTGCCAGCAGTTACTTTGCGGGAACTAGCACAGATACGCAGTATTTT. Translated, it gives CASSYFAGTSTDTQYF.

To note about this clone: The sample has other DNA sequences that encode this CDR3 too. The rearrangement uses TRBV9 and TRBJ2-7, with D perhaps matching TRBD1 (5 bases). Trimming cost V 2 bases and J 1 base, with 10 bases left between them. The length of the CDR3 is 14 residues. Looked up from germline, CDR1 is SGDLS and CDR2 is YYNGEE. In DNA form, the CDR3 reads TGTGCCAGCAGCGTTGGGGCCGGTTCCTACGAGCAGTACTTC. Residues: CASSVGAGSYEQYF.

Here the CDR3 DNA reads TGTGCCAGCAGCTTGGGATCTAACTATGGCTACACCTTC. It specifies CASSLGSNYGYTF. The chain carries TRBV5-6 and TRBJ1-2, with D unclear. In germline, CDR1 is SGHDT, CDR2 YYEEEE. The CDR3 totals 13 residues. Trimming took 0 bases from V and 0 from J, leaving 3 bases between them.

CDR3 residues: CASSPPALRGYSPLHF. CDR3 DNA: TGTGCCAGCTCACCACCTGCCTTGAGGGGATATTCACCCCTCCACTTT. The V call is TRBV18, the J call TRBJ1-6; TRBD1 might be the D (5 bases). The V gene's germline CDR1 is KGHSH and CDR2 LQKENI. V lost 0 bases, J lost 8 bases, and 14 bases lay in between. This CDR3 is built from 16 residues.

The CDR3 bases are TGTGCCAGCAATGGACAGGGGATGACCGGGGAGCTGTTTTTT. This sequence encodes CASNGQGMTGELFF. The V gene is TRBV2, the J gene TRBJ2-2; 9 nucleotides agree with TRBD1. V trimming: 7 bases; J trimming: 5 bases; junction bases outside the gene matches: 5. Germline CDR1 is SNHLY and CDR2 is FYNNEI. The CDR3 loop spans 14 amino acids.

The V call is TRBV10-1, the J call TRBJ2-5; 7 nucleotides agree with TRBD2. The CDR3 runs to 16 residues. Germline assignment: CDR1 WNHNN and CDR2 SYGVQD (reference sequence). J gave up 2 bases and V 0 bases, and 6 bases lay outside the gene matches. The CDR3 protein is CASSESLASGQETQYF. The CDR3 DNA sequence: TGCGCCAGCAGTGAGTCTCTGGCTAGCGGACAAGAGACCCAGTACTTC.

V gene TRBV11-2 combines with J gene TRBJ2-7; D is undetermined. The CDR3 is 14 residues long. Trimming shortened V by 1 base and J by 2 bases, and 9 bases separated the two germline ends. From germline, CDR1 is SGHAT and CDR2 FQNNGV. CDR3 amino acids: CASSLAFGAYEQYF. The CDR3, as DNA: TGTGCCAGCAGCTTAGCTTTTGGGGCCTACGAGCAGTACTTC. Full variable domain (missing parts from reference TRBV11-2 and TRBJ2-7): EAGVAQSPRYKIIEKRQSVAFWCNPISGHATLYWYQQILGQGPKLLIQFQNNGVVDDSQLPKDRFSAERLKGVDSTLKIQPAKLEDSAVYLCASSLAFGAYEQYFGPGTRLTVT.

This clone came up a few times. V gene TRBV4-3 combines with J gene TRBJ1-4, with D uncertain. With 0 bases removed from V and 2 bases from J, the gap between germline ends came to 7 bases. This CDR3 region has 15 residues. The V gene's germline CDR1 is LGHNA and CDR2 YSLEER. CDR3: CASSQERRTNEKLFF. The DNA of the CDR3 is TGCGCCAGCAGCCAAGAGAGGCGGACTAATGAAAAACTGTTTTTT.

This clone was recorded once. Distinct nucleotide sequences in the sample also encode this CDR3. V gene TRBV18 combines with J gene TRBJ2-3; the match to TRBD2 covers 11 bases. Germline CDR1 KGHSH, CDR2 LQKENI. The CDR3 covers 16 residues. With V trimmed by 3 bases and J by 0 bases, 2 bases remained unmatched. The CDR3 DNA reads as TGTGCCAGCTCACCCTTAGCGGGAGGGAGCACAGATACGCAGTATTTT. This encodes CASSPLAGGSTDTQYF.